This TCR beta chain was observed in a study of OX40 agonist ivuxolimab in advanced cancers. Looking at the study overall: The drug used for patients, ivuxolimab, was an agonistic anti-OX40 (CD134) antibody.

The method was immunoSEQ multiplex PCR; TCRdb's version includes in-frame clones alone and lacks a portion of them. The sample carries around 93,000 clones, just under 90% recorded once. Patients who had autoimmune disease history or got systemic immunosuppression were left out. V was pared by 1 base and J by 8 bases, with 5 bases of the junction left unmatched. Germline CDR1 reads SEHNR; CDR2 reads FQNEAQ (reference sequence). The CDR3 sequence is 14 residues long. This clonotype originated in an adult with an advanced solid tumor such as melanoma, head and neck, liver or kidney cancer. This chain links TRBV7-9 with TRBJ1-2; 9 bases map to TRBD1. The sequencing used CD4+ or CD8+ T cells sorted from blood, collected in a trial of the OX40 agonist ivuxolimab. Here the CDR3 reads CASSLGRDREGYTF. CDR3 DNA sequence: TGTGCCAGCAGCTTAGGGCGGGACAGGGAGGGCTACACCTTC.